Shown below are 27 T cell receptor beta chains from a single sample sequenced in a study of cytomegalovirus exposure and HLA in healthy donors. PCR involved 60 Vbeta and 13 Jbeta primers. Assay used: immunoSEQ multiplex PCR; TCRdb lists only in-frame clones, some missing. Altogether approximately 110,000 clones are present, around 15% being singletons, with the ten largest covering 0.83%. The specimen was PBMCs. The receptors derive from a female donor in good health and CMV-seronegative.

V and J are TRBV27 and TRBJ2-1; no reliable D call. The germline V and J ends were trimmed by 3 bases and 4 bases, with 7 bases remaining between them. The CDR3 totals 13 residues. CDR1 MNHEY and CDR2 SMNVEV come from the germline V gene (reference sequence). The chain's CDR3 is CASSFAKYNEQFF. CDR3 coding DNA: TGTGCCAGCAGTTTCGCTAAATACAATGAGCAGTTCTTC.

The chain recombines TRBV11-3 with TRBJ2-1; 13 bases fit TRBD2. Trimming cost V 4 bases and J 5 bases; bases outside gene matches: 2. The CDR3 is 15 amino acids. Germline CDR1 is SGHNT and CDR2 is YENEEA. This CDR3 reads CASSSGLAGHNEQFF. The CDR3 DNA is TGTGCCAGCAGCTCGGGACTAGCGGGGCACAATGAGCAGTTCTTC.

V gene TRBV19 combines with J gene TRBJ2-2; possibly TRBD2 for D (6 bases). This CDR3 contains 15 residues. V was pared by 7 bases and J by 1 base, with 13 bases between. CDR1 and CDR2 (germline): LNHDA, SQIVND (reference sequence). This chain's CDR3 is CASTTTRLNTGELFF. The CDR3 DNA sequence: TGTGCCAGTACCACGACTAGGCTGAACACCGGGGAGCTGTTTTTT.

This clone was counted only a few times. The rearrangement uses TRBV6-6 and TRBJ1-5; 8 positions agree with TRBD1. Germline trimming cut 11 bases from V and 7 bases from J; bases unmatched to any gene: 10. Germline V gives CDR1 MNHNY, CDR2 SVGAGI (reference sequence). This CDR3 region has 13 residues. The CDR3 is CAGPGGASQPQHF. In DNA form, the CDR3 reads TGTGCCGGCCCAGGGGGCGCATCCCAGCCCCAGCATTTT.

The rearrangement joins TRBV29-1 to TRBJ2-5; D ambiguous. This CDR3 contains 12 residues. V was shortened by 6 bases and J by 4 bases, with 12 bases between the two germline ends. Germline V gene lookup returns CDR1 SQVTM and CDR2 ANQGSEA. In nucleotides, the CDR3 is TGCAGCGTCGGCGGAGTGCCAGAGACCCAGTACTTC. Protein: CSVGGVPETQYF.

This clone was detected a few times. This sequence joins TRBV28 and TRBJ1-2, with 8 positions matching TRBD1. With 3 bases clipped from V and 10 bases from J, the junction kept 10 bases outside the gene matches. The CDR3 sequence is 14 residues long. Germline CDR1 is MDHEN and CDR2 is SYDVKM. The CDR3 DNA reads as TGTGCCAGCAGTTTGCCCCCACAGGGGGAAGTCTACACCTTC. Its translation: CASSLPPQGEVYTF.

This clone was observed a handful of times. V usage is TRBV30 and J usage is TRBJ1-2, with unresolved D. Trimming removed 4 bases from V and 7 bases from J, with 16 bases in between. The CDR3 is 13 residues long. Germline V CDR1 and CDR2: GTSNPN, SVGIG (reference sequence). The CDR3 reads CAWTPRVQAGYTF. The DNA for the CDR3 is TGTGCCTGGACCCCCCGGGTCCAAGCTGGCTACACCTTC.

This clone was seen more than once but under ten times. The J gene is TRBJ2-7, the V gene TRBV10-3, with TRBD2 matching over 8 bases. The CDR3 consists of 14 residues. Germline V gives CDR1 ENHRY, CDR2 SYGVKD. V gave up 6 bases and J gave up 0 bases; unmatched junction bases: 4. The CDR3 reads CAIRERENSYEQYF. For the CDR3, the DNA is TGTGCCATCAGGGAGCGGGAGAACTCCTACGAGCAGTACTTC.

This rearrangement joins TRBV25-1 to TRBJ1-4, with unresolved D. Germline CDR1 MGHDK, CDR2 SYGVNS. This CDR3 region has 15 residues. The V end was cut by 5 bases, the J end by 0 bases, with 10 bases between. This CDR3 reads CASSPPGTTNEKLFF. CDR3 bases: TGTGCCAGCAGTCCACCCGGGACAACTAATGAAAAACTGTTTTTT.

The chain combines TRBV4-3 with TRBJ2-3, with TRBD2 as a possible D gene (5 bases). The germline V and J ends were trimmed by 4 bases and 6 bases, with 11 bases remaining between them. This CDR3 has 13 amino acids. CDR1 is LGHNA and CDR2 is YSLEER in the germline V gene. The CDR3 DNA sequence: TGCGCCAGCAGCCCTTACCCGGGGGATACGCAGTATTTT. Translation: CASSPYPGDTQYF.

The V and J genes are TRBV28 and TRBJ1-3; D unclear. The CDR3 runs 14 residues. V lost 2 bases, J lost 2 bases, and 7 bases lay in between. Germline V gene sequence: CDR1 MDHEN, CDR2 SYDVKM. CDR3 region: CASSLGRAGNTIYF. For the CDR3, the DNA is TGTGCCAGCAGTTTAGGGAGGGCTGGAAACACCATATATTTT.

V and J are TRBV7-8 and TRBJ2-7, with 11 bases identical to TRBD2. There are 15 residues in the CDR3. From germline, CDR1 is SGHVS and CDR2 FQNEAQ. Trimming cost V 2 bases and J 6 bases; bases outside gene matches: 6. CDR3 in DNA: TGTGCCAGCAGCTTACGGCTAGCGGGGGGAATCGAGCAGTACTTC. Translation gives CASSLRLAGGIEQYF.

This sequence joins TRBV9 and TRBJ2-3; 9 bases are shared with TRBD2. The CDR3 is made up of 15 amino acids. J lost 4 bases, V lost 3 bases, and 6 bases had no gene match. CDR1 is SGDLS, CDR2 YYNGEE, per germline. Written as DNA, the CDR3 is TGTGCCAGCAGCGCTAGCGGGATCGGGTCAGATACGCAGTATTTT. This gives the protein CASSASGIGSDTQYF.

This clone has only a few counts. The rearrangement uses TRBV6-5 and TRBJ1-1, with 7 bases matching TRBD1. This CDR3 is built from 13 residues. Germline values: CDR1 MNHEY, CDR2 SVGAGI. The junction had 5 bases not matched to a gene; V was cut back by 2 bases and J by 8 bases. The CDR3 DNA is TGTGCCAGCAGTTACCAAACAGGGGACGAAGCTTTCTTT. Its protein is CASSYQTGDEAFF.

This clone was counted a few times. This rearrangement joins TRBV6-5 to TRBJ2-1; 8 bases line up with TRBD2. The CDR3 runs 15 residues. The V gene end was trimmed by 6 bases and the J gene end by 3 bases; junction bases not matched to a gene: 7. CDR1 MNHEY and CDR2 SVGAGI come from the germline V gene. For the CDR3, the DNA is TGTGCCAGCAGCTATTCCGGGACTAGCTACAATGAGCAGTTCTTC. As protein: CASSYSGTSYNEQFF.

CDR3 DNA sequence: TGTGCCAGCAGCTCAGGACAGGGGGAAGAGACCCAGTACTTC. Its protein product is CASSSGQGEETQYF. The gene calls are TRBV7-8 and TRBJ2-5, with 10 bases matching TRBD1. The V gene's germline CDR1 is SGHVS and CDR2 FQNEAQ. J was trimmed by 3 bases and V by 4 bases; bases with no gene match: 2. This CDR3 spans 14 amino acids.

The sample holds a few counts of this clone. The rearrangement uses TRBV28 and TRBJ2-5; D is unclear. Trimming left V 2 bases short and J 4 bases short, with 11 bases between. This CDR3 is 14 amino acids long. Germline CDR1 and CDR2: MDHEN and SYDVKM. CDR3 DNA: TGTGCCAGCAGTTTAATCTGGCAGGCAGAGACCCAGTACTTC. Protein: CASSLIWQAETQYF.

DNA for the CDR3: TGTGCCAGCAGGAGGACGGAGGGGTCCGGGGAGCTGTTTTTT. This gives the protein CASRRTEGSGELFF. The chain links TRBV2 to TRBJ2-2, with D perhaps TRBD2 (6 bases). The CDR3 extends over 14 amino acids. CDR1 is SNHLY, CDR2 FYNNEI, per germline. V shed 6 bases and J shed 6 bases, with 14 bases lying between them.

The V call is TRBV7-9, the J call TRBJ2-5; D is unresolved. The CDR3 totals 15 residues. Germline CDR1 SEHNR, CDR2 FQNEAQ (reference sequence). V lost 1 base, J lost 1 base, and 10 bases lay in between. CDR3 DNA sequence: TGTGCCAGCAGCTTAGATGGGCAGACCCAAGAGACCCAGTACTTC. This codes for CASSLDGQTQETQYF.

This clone was seen more than once but under ten times. The germline gene is not matched at one end of the junction; a read error may be the cause. Other DNA sequences of this sample code for an identical CDR3. The chain recombines TRBV2 with TRBJ1-5, with D maybe TRBD1 (6 bases). Germline loops: CDR1 SNHLY, CDR2 FYNNEI. This CDR3 is 16 amino acids long. The CDR3 DNA reads as TGTGCCAGCAGTGAAGGAGGGGGACGGAGCAATCAGCCCCAACATTTT. The encoded protein is CASSEGGGRSNQPQHF.

The rearrangement joins TRBV7-9 to TRBJ2-7; TRBD2 agrees at 8 bases. Germline CDR1 and CDR2: SEHNR and FQNEAQ (reference sequence). The length of the CDR3 is 13 residues. The V gene end was trimmed by 7 bases and the J gene end by 3 bases; junction bases not matched to a gene: 5. This CDR3 is CASTSGGNYEQYF. CDR3 nucleotide sequence: TGTGCCAGCACCTCGGGGGGGAACTACGAGCAGTACTTC.

This clone occurred a few times. The chain is built from TRBV10-2 and TRBJ2-7; D is uncertain. This CDR3 spans 11 amino acids. CDR1 is WSHSY and CDR2 is SAAADI in the germline V gene. V was pared by 6 bases and J by 3 bases, with 6 bases between. The DNA for the CDR3 is TGCGCCAGCAGCCGCGACTACGAGCAGTACTTC. Encoded protein: CASSRDYEQYF.

The chain joins TRBV11-2 to TRBJ1-5; D uncertain. The V end lost 0 bases, the J end lost 6 bases, and 6 bases lay between the germline ends. Looked up from germline, CDR1 is SGHAT and CDR2 is FQNNGV. This CDR3 is 13 amino acids long. The CDR3 here is CASSLELRQPQHF. CDR3 DNA: TGTGCCAGCAGCTTAGAATTGCGTCAGCCCCAGCATTTT.

This clone has just a few counts. The chain recombines TRBV7-9 with TRBJ2-3, with 9 bases matching TRBD1. The germline V gene encodes CDR1 SEHNR and CDR2 FQNEAQ (reference sequence). V was clipped by 4 bases and J by 0 bases; unmatched bases: 11. The CDR3 loop spans 18 amino acids. This CDR3 is CASSSPGPGQGSTDTQYF. The DNA for the CDR3 is TGTGCCAGCAGCTCCCCAGGACCGGGACAGGGTAGCACAGATACGCAGTATTTT.

This clone has just a few counts. The CDR3 DNA reads TGTGCCTGGAGTGTACCCGGTAACTATGGCTACACCTTC. It translates to CAWSVPGNYGYTF. The gene calls are TRBV30 and TRBJ1-2; unclear D gene. The length of the CDR3 is 13 residues. Germline CDR1 reads GTSNPN; CDR2 reads SVGIG (reference sequence). The V end was cut by 0 bases, the J end by 1 base, with 6 bases between.

There are a few counts of this clone. The chain recombines TRBV29-1 with TRBJ2-3; weak D call: TRBD2 (5 bases). This CDR3 spans 13 amino acids. Per the germline V gene, CDR1 is SQVTM and CDR2 is ANQGSEA. V was shortened by 7 bases and J by 5 bases, with 16 bases between the two germline ends. CDR3 bases: TGCAGCGCCGGACTTGAGTTTGGAGATACGCAGTATTTT. Encoded protein: CSAGLEFGDTQYF.

This clone came up a few times. The rearrangement joins TRBV7-2 to TRBJ2-3; D may be TRBD1 (5 bases). Trimming pared 5 bases from V and 6 bases from J, leaving 12 bases between. CDR1 is SGHTA and CDR2 is FQGNSA in the germline V gene. The CDR3 is made up of 13 amino acids. DNA of the CDR3: TGTGCCAGCAGCGCAGGGTTCGCGGATACGCAGTATTTT. It encodes CASSAGFADTQYF.